This T cell receptor (beta chain) was observed in a study of blood T cell repertoires in COVID-19. Study in general: T cells, B-cell-depleted T cells, or PBMCs provided the cDNA or gDNA that served as material.

Authors' methods: From reference gene primer amplification, estimates of nucleated cell counts were derived. The protocol was immunoSEQ multiplex PCR, while the TCRdb copy is restricted to in-frame clones and leaves out a portion. V, J and clone size are those of that table, while D and trimming were read from the DNA. This table has 250,000 to 350,000 clones, 80% to 95% appearing once. From germline, CDR1 is SGHRS and CDR2 YFSETQ. The CDR3 contains 17 residues. The J segment lost 4 bases and the V segment lost 1 base, leaving 7 bases of the junction unmatched. V usage is TRBV5-1 and J usage is TRBJ2-7; 14 positions match TRBD2. The sequence was collected from a woman aged 25 to 45 with COVID-19, enrolled during active disease. The sequenced sample was peripheral blood. In DNA, the CDR3 is TGCGCCAGCAGCTTGATCGGGACTAGCGGGAGTGTATACGAGCAGTACTTC. Translated: CASSLIGTSGSVYEQYF. Using reference TRBV5-1 and TRBJ2-7 for the parts outside the CDR3, the full variable domain is KAGVTQTPRYLIKTRGQQVTLSCSPISGHRSVSWYQQTPGQGLQFLFEYFSETQRNKGNFPGRFSGRQFSNSRSEMNVSTLELGDSALYLCASSLIGTSGSVYEQYFGPGTRLTVT.